Listed below are T cell receptor beta chains from one sample, sequenced in a study of cytomegalovirus exposure and HLA in healthy donors. The repertoire was sequenced with immunoSEQ multiplex PCR; TCRdb's copy has only in-frame clones and lacks some. The sample yields some 250,000 clones, 82% seen once. The source material was PBMCs. Source of these receptors: a woman aged 40 to 50 in good health and CMV-seropositive. CDR3s include the opening cysteine and the closing phenylalanine or tryptophan. The D gene is left open where the match is weak. Clone sizes are given selectively: once, few, many, or a class where the clone is expanded.

J gene: TRBJ2-7
V gene: TRBV28
clone size: once
D gene: TRBD2
CDR3 DNA: TGTGCCAGCAGTCCGGGACTAGGGTTCTACGAGCAGTACTTC
CDR3 protein: CASSPGLGFYEQYF

J gene: TRBJ2-1
V gene: TRBV5-8
clone size: once
D gene: TRBD2
CDR3 DNA: TGTGCCAGCAGCTTGGCATTTGCGGGAGGGCCCCGCTACAATGAGCAGTTCTTC
CDR3 protein: CASSLAFAGGPRYNEQFF

J gene: TRBJ2-7
V gene: TRBV5-3
clone size: .
D gene: TRBD1
CDR3 DNA: TGTGCCAGAAGCTGTCCGGGACAGGGAGGGGGTAGGGGCCATGTAAGTAGTGGCGAGCAGTACTTC
CDR3 protein: CARSCPGQGGGRGHVSSGEQYF

J gene: TRBJ1-2
V gene: TRBV4-1
clone size: few
D gene: .
CDR3 DNA: TGCGCCAGCAGCCAAGAGGAGGGGCGGCGTGGCTACACCTTC
CDR3 protein: CASSQEEGRRGYTF

J gene: TRBJ1-2
V gene: TRBV5-4
clone size: .
D gene: TRBD1
CDR3 DNA: TGTGCCAGCACCTCGTTGACAGGGGTCTATGGCTACACCTTC
CDR3 protein: CASTSLTGVYGYTF

J gene: TRBJ2-5
V gene: TRBV30
clone size: .
D gene: TRBD2
CDR3 DNA: TGTGCCTGGAGTTCCGGGACTACCAACTCTTACTTC
CDR3 protein: CAWSSGTTNSYF

J gene: TRBJ2-3
V gene: TRBV7-9
clone size: .
D gene: .
CDR3 DNA: TGTGCCAGCAGCTTGGGGTCTGGGCTAGCGACCAGAACTCACTTT
CDR3 protein: CASSLGSGLATRTHF

J gene: TRBJ1-2
V gene: TRBV5-1
clone size: .
D gene: TRBD1
CDR3 DNA: TGCGCCAGCAGCAAGGGACAGTCTAACTATGGCTACACCTTC
CDR3 protein: CASSKGQSNYGYTF

J gene: TRBJ1-1
V gene: TRBV7-9
clone size: .
D gene: .
CDR3 DNA: TGTGCCAGCAGCTTACGTCAACAGGCCGACACTGAAGCTTTCTTT
CDR3 protein: CASSLRQQADTEAFF

J gene: TRBJ2-7
V gene: TRBV6-1
clone size: once
D gene: TRBD2
CDR3 DNA: TGTGCCAGCAGTGATGGGGGGGGAACATACGAGCAGTACTTC
CDR3 protein: CASSDGGGTYEQYF

J gene: TRBJ1-5
V gene: TRBV25-1
clone size: few
D gene: .
CDR3 DNA: TGTGCCAGCGGTCACAGCTTTAAGCATTTT
CDR3 protein: CASGHSFKHF

J gene: TRBJ2-2
V gene: TRBV7-8
clone size: few
D gene: TRBD2
CDR3 DNA: TGTGCCAGCAGCCTTAGCGGGGGGGCCAGCGCCGGGGAGCTGTTTTTT
CDR3 protein: CASSLSGGASAGELFF

J gene: TRBJ1-2
V gene: TRBV4-3
clone size: few
D gene: TRBD1
CDR3 DNA: TGCGCCAGCAGCCAAGACAGGGGGCGTAGCTATGGCTACACCTTC
CDR3 protein: CASSQDRGRSYGYTF

J gene: TRBJ1-6
V gene: TRBV21-1
clone size: .
D gene: .
CDR3 DNA: TGTGCCAGCAGCAAACGGAAGGACCTCACGCGAAGGGGGAATTCACCCCTCCACTTT
CDR3 protein: CASSKRKDLTRRGNSPLHF

J gene: TRBJ2-7
V gene: TRBV4-2
clone size: .
D gene: .
CDR3 DNA: TGTGCCAGCAGCCTCCGGACCCCGGAACTAGGATCCTACGAGCAGTACTTC
CDR3 protein: CASSLRTPELGSYEQYF

J gene: TRBJ1-2
V gene: TRBV14
clone size: .
D gene: .
CDR3 DNA: TGTGCCAGCAGCCAAGATCGAGGGCAAAGCTATGGCTACACCTTC
CDR3 protein: CASSQDRGQSYGYTF

J gene: TRBJ2-7
V gene: TRBV6-7
clone size: .
D gene: .
CDR3 DNA: TGTGCCAGCACAAAGGGCACAGGAACCTACGAGCAGTACTTC
CDR3 protein: CASTKGTGTYEQYF

J gene: TRBJ2-3
V gene: TRBV27
clone size: .
D gene: .
CDR3 DNA: TGTGCCAGCAGAGAAAGCTTAAACACAGATACGCAGTATTTT
CDR3 protein: CASRESLNTDTQYF

J gene: TRBJ2-3
V gene: TRBV6-6
clone size: .
D gene: .
CDR3 DNA: TGTGCCAGCAGAATCCAGGGGCCCACAGATACGCAGTATTTT
CDR3 protein: CASRIQGPTDTQYF

J gene: TRBJ1-1
V gene: TRBV19
clone size: .
D gene: TRBD1
CDR3 DNA: TGTGCCAGTAGCCGGACAGGTAACACTGAAGCTTTCTTT
CDR3 protein: CASSRTGNTEAFF

J gene: TRBJ1-1
V gene: TRBV7-3
clone size: .
D gene: .
CDR3 DNA: TGTGCCAGCAGCTTATGGGCGAACACTGAAGCTTTCTTT
CDR3 protein: CASSLWANTEAFF

J gene: TRBJ2-2
V gene: TRBV23-1
clone size: .
D gene: TRBD1
CDR3 DNA: TGCGCCAGCAGTCAATCGGTTGCACAGGGGAGTACCGGGGAGCTGTTTTTT
CDR3 protein: CASSQSVAQGSTGELFF

J gene: TRBJ2-7
V gene: TRBV7-2
clone size: .
D gene: .
CDR3 DNA: TGTGCCAGCAGCCCCCGTCACCCGGGGGAGCAGTACTTC
CDR3 protein: CASSPRHPGEQYF

J gene: TRBJ2-3
V gene: TRBV5-1
clone size: once
D gene: .
CDR3 DNA: TGCGCCAGCAAAGACCAGGGTGGCACAGATACGCAGTATTTT
CDR3 protein: CASKDQGGTDTQYF

J gene: TRBJ2-1
V gene: TRBV30
clone size: .
D gene: TRBD2
CDR3 DNA: TGTGCCTGGAGTGTAGACGGGGGGGTTTACAATGAGCAGTTCTTC
CDR3 protein: CAWSVDGGVYNEQFF

J gene: TRBJ1-3
V gene: TRBV9
clone size: .
D gene: TRBD1
CDR3 DNA: TGTGCCAGCAGCGGGACAGGGGGCTCTGGAAACACCATATATTTT
CDR3 protein: CASSGTGGSGNTIYF

J gene: TRBJ2-2
V gene: TRBV2
clone size: few
D gene: TRBD1
CDR3 DNA: TGTGCCAGCAGTGGACAGGGCGCCGGGGAGCTGTTTTTT
CDR3 protein: CASSGQGAGELFF